Reported below is one TCR beta chain. The data were taken from a study of T cell changes during pregnancy in multiple sclerosis. Germline CDR1 is SGHTA and CDR2 is FQGNSA. With V trimmed by 6 bases and J by 2 bases, 4 bases remained unmatched. This CDR3 is built from 14 residues. Method: immunoSEQ multiplex PCR; TCRdb's copy keeps in-frame clones and lacks some. The table includes tens of thousands of clones, 91% detected once. The source of this sequence is a female donor with multiple sclerosis, enrolled in a pregnancy study. The chain recombines TRBV7-2 with TRBJ1-3; 7 bases fit TRBD1. The material sequenced was peripheral blood, taken before pregnancy. CDR3 nucleotide sequence: TGTGCCAGCAGTCCTGGACAGGCTGGAAACACCATATATTTT. The encoded protein is CASSPGQAGNTIYF.